These 10 T cell receptor beta chains were all obtained from the same sample, sequenced in a study of blood T cell repertoires in COVID-19. Clones were sequenced by immunoSEQ multiplex PCR, and TCRdb holds only the in-frame ones, with some missing. Of about 170,000 clones listed, roughly 80% are singletons. Sequenced material: peripheral blood. Every receptor here comes from a woman aged 70 to 79 with COVID-19, enrolled during active disease.

The chain combines TRBV9 with TRBJ2-1, with 10 bases aligning to TRBD2. The CDR3 has 17 residues. From germline, CDR1 is SGDLS and CDR2 YYNGEE. V shed 3 bases and J 7 bases; nucleotides not matched to a gene: 13. The CDR3 coding sequence is TGTGCCAGCAGCGCGCCGGGAGGGGGACTAGCGTATAATGAGCAGTTCTTC. This translates into CASSAPGGGLAYNEQFF.

Remarks on this clone: A read error likely explains this, since a far larger clone differs by one base. The chain combines TRBV14 with TRBJ1-1, with D hard to call. The V end was cut by 2 bases, the J end by 2 bases, with 3 bases between. The CDR3 sequence is 12 residues long. Germline lookup yields CDR1 SGHDN and CDR2 FVKESK. CDR3 bases: TGTGCCAGCAGCCAACTTAACACTGAAGCTTTCTTT. Amino acid sequence: CASSQLNTEAFF.

The chain couples TRBV18 to TRBJ1-3; possibly TRBD1 for D (5 bases). The CDR3 has 16 amino acids. Germline V gives CDR1 KGHSH, CDR2 LQKENI. Trimming pared 4 bases from V and 0 bases from J, leaving 13 bases between. CDR3 sequence (DNA): TGTGCCAGCTCACTGGAAGGGGTCTACTCTGGAAACACCATATATTTT. Its translation is CASSLEGVYSGNTIYF.

This clone was counted between two and nine times. The rearrangement uses TRBV19 and TRBJ1-5, with 7 nucleotides matching TRBD1. Germline-derived CDR1 and CDR2 are LNHDA and SQIVND (reference sequence). V lost 3 bases and J lost 3; bases outside the gene matches: 5. The CDR3 sequence is 15 residues long. The CDR3, as DNA: TGTGCCAGTAGTATCCTAGACAGGGTCAATCAGCCCCAGCATTTT. It translates to CASSILDRVNQPQHF.

V and J are TRBV4-1 and TRBJ1-1; D unclear. There are 14 residues in the CDR3. Germline assignment: CDR1 MGHRA and CDR2 YSYEKL. V was shortened by 0 bases and J by 1 base, with 6 bases between the two germline ends. CDR3 region: CASSQDEGNTEAFF. In DNA, the CDR3 is TGCGCCAGCAGCCAAGACGAGGGGAACACTGAAGCTTTCTTT.

This chain joins TRBV5-1 and TRBJ2-2; 10 bases map to TRBD1. CDR3 size: 14 residues. In germline, CDR1 is SGHRS, CDR2 YFSETQ. Trimming removed 6 bases from V and 7 bases from J; junction bases left unmatched: 6. CDR3 sequence reads: CASKRDRGVGELFF. Here the CDR3 DNA reads TGCGCCAGCAAAAGGGACAGGGGTGTCGGGGAGCTGTTTTTT.

The chain links TRBV6-5 to TRBJ1-2; 7 nucleotides match TRBD1. This CDR3 is 14 amino acids long. Germline V gene data show CDR1 as MNHEY and CDR2 as SVGAGI. Trimming cost V 7 bases and J 2 bases; bases outside gene matches: 7. The CDR3 sequence is CASKRTGSNYGYTF. The CDR3 DNA reads TGTGCCAGCAAGCGGACAGGCTCCAACTATGGCTACACCTTC.

The chain recombines TRBV10-3 with TRBJ2-3, with 9 bases fitting TRBD1. The germline gives CDR1 ENHRY, CDR2 SYGVKD. The CDR3 is made up of 16 amino acids. The ends lost 10 bases at V and 3 bases at J; junction bases unmatched: 14. The CDR3 loop reads CATLPAGQGRTDTQYF. In DNA, the CDR3 is TGTGCCACCCTGCCAGCGGGACAGGGAAGGACAGATACGCAGTATTTT.

The CDR3 is CASSLMARITDTQYF. The CDR3 DNA follows: TGTGCCAGCAGCTTAATGGCTAGGATCACAGATACGCAGTATTTT. The chain uses TRBV7-2 and TRBJ2-3; no firm D call. Looked up from germline, CDR1 is SGHTA and CDR2 is FQGNSA. The CDR3 runs to 15 residues. With 2 bases removed from V and 2 bases from J, the gap between germline ends came to 11 bases.

This chain links TRBV28 with TRBJ1-5; 9 bases fit TRBD1. Per the germline V gene, CDR1 is MDHEN and CDR2 is SYDVKM. CDR3 length: 17 residues. The V gene end was trimmed by 5 bases and the J gene end by 3 bases; junction bases not matched to a gene: 11. This CDR3 is CASSQNRGPQSNQPQHF. The CDR3 coding sequence is TGTGCCAGCAGTCAAAACAGGGGGCCCCAATCCAATCAGCCCCAGCATTTT.